The clone carrying this TCR beta chain was observed at least ten times. As yet, its antigen is unknown. J gave up 5 bases and V 3 bases, and 4 bases lay outside the gene matches. Germline V gene data show CDR1 as SGHRS and CDR2 as YFSETQ. This CDR3 contains 14 residues. The data stem from a study of cytomegalovirus exposure and HLA in healthy donors. Study background: In terms of ancestry, the Caucasian-associated cluster contained around 79% of the 398 genotyped donors. General study points: Most of the TCR beta V segments (in an earlier analysis) were productive either about 87% or about 30% of the time. In a later analysis, a missense DCLRE1C variant was linked to TCR beta V- and J-gene trimming.

60 Vbeta and 13 Jbeta primers were used in PCR. Profiled with immunoSEQ multiplex PCR; TCRdb holds only in-frame clones, not every one. The data show over 150,000 clones, with 82% seen just once and roughly 8% held by the top ten. Every donor was a healthy person donating bone marrow. The genes are TRBV5-1 and TRBJ2-1; 8 nucleotides agree with TRBD1. Source material: PBMCs. The receptor comes from a male donor in good health and CMV-seropositive. The CDR3 sequence: CASSWGTGDNEQFF. The CDR3 bases are TGCGCCAGCAGCTGGGGGACAGGAGACAATGAGCAGTTCTTC.